The T cell receptor (beta chain) described here comes from a study of metastatic and nonmetastatic thyroid tumors (dated by TCRdb to between 2020 and 2021). Describing the broader study: The researchers compared repertoires between peripheral blood samples and tumor or nodule tissue samples from patients with malignant or benign thyroid disease. Results the study describes overall, beyond this receptor: TCR beta diversity was reported as significantly higher in malignant tumors than in benign nodules, in both blood and tumor samples.

No treatment had been received by any patient before thyroid surgery. Using T-cell receptor beta sequencing, the study looked back at clinical samples from patients collected from about 2011 to 2019. To prepare the library, PCR was applied. Sequencing used an Illumina HiSeq 4000. The TCR beta-chain CDR3 region of each patient was profiled by high-throughput sequencing. The published analysis was carried out like this. A classifier to discriminate distant-metastatic papillary thyroid cancer patients was built from CDR3 differences across clinicopathological groups. The Shannon index was used to measure repertoire diversity, and the Morisita-Horn index was used to measure how similar tumor and blood repertoires were. In TCRdb, the public reads were trimmed at Q25 with fastp and aligned with MiXCR, with productive beta chains retained. The V and J calls here are based on TCRdb, not the publication. The sample data list approximately 34,000 clones, and under 20% of these were observed just once. The ten top clones hold about 11% of the sample.

Concerning this clone itself: Its antigen is still unknown. One base away there is no much larger clone; base qualities are not given.

At the junction V is shortened by 2 bases and J by 0 bases, with 13 bases in between. Including the terminal cysteine and phenylalanine, the CDR3 comprises 16 residues. The sequence is cut down to CDR3 DNA, 48 bases in frame from base 1. The CDR1 and CDR2 encoded by the germline V gene are MGHRA and YSYEKL. The sequenced sample consisted of blood. This sequence was found in a female donor with papillary thyroid cancer or a benign thyroid nodule (not recorded which). Some clones in this sample may be carry-over from other donors' samples. The sequence joins TRBV4-1 to TRBJ1-2; too little of a D gene remains to name it. DNA sequence: TGCGCCAGCAGCCAACCTCCAGGTCCCCCTAACTATGGCTACACCTTC. The encoded protein is CASSQPPGPPNYGYTF.